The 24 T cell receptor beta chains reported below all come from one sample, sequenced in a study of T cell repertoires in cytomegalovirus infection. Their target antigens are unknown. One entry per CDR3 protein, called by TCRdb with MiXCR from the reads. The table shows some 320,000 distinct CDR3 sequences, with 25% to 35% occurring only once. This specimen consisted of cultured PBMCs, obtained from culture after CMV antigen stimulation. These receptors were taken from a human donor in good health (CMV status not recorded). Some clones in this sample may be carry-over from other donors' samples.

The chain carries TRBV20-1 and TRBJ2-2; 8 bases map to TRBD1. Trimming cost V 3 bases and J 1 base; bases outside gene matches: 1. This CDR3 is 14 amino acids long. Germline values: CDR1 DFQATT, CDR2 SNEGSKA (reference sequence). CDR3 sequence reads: CSARGQVNTGELFF. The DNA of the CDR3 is TGCAGTGCTAGGGGACAGGTGAACACCGGGGAGCTGTTTTTT.

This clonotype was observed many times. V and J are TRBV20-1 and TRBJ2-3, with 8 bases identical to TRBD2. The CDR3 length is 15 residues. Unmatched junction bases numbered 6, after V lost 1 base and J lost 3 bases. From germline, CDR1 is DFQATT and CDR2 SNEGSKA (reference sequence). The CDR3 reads CSARGGLAGTDTQYF. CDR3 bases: TGCAGTGCTAGAGGTGGACTAGCAGGGACAGATACGCAGTATTTT.

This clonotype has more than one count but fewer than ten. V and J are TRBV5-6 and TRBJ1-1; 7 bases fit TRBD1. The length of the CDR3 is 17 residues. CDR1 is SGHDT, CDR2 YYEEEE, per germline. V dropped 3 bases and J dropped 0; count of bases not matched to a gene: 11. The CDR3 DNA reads TGTGCCAGCAGCTCCGACCTTCTGACAGGGATGAACACTGAAGCTTTCTTT. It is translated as CASSSDLLTGMNTEAFF. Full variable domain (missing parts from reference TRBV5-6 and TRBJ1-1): DAGVTQSPTHLIKTRGQQVTLRCSPKSGHDTVSWYQQALGQGPQFIFQYYEEEERQRGNFPDRFSGHQFPNYSSELNVNALLLGDSALYLCASSSDLLTGMNTEAFFGQGTRLTVV.

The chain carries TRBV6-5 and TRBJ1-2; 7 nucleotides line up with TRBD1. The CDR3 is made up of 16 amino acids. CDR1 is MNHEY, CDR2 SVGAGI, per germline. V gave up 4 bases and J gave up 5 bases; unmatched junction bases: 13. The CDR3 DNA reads TGTGCCAGCAGTTCCCCGACAGGGCGGCACACTTATGGCTACACCTTC. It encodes CASSSPTGRHTYGYTF.

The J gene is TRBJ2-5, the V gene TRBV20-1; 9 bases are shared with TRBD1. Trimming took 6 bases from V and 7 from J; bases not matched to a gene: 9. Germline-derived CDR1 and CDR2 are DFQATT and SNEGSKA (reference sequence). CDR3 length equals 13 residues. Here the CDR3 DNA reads TGCAGTGCAAAGTACAGGGGGCGCGGGACCCAGTACTTC. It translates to CSAKYRGRGTQYF.

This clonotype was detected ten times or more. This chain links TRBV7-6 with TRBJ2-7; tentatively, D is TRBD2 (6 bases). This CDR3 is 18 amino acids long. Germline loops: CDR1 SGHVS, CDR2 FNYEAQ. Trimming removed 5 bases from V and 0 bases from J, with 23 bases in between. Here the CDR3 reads CASSRRASERRSSYEQYF. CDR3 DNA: TGTGCCAGCAGCCGTCGCGCTAGCGAGAGACGAAGCTCCTACGAGCAGTACTTC.

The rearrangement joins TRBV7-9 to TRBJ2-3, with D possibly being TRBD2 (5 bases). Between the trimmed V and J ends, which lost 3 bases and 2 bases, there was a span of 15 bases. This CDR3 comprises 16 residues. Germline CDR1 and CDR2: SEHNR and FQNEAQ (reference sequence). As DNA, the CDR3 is TGTGCCAGCAGCTTTGGCTCGGGATTAAACACAGATACGCAGTATTTT. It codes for CASSFGSGLNTDTQYF.

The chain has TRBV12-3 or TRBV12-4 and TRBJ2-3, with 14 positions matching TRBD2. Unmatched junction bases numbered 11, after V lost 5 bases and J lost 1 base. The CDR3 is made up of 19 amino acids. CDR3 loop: CASSLGRLAGGLGTDTQYF. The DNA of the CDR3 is TGTGCCAGCAGTCTGGGCAGACTAGCGGGGGGGCTAGGCACAGATACGCAGTATTTT.

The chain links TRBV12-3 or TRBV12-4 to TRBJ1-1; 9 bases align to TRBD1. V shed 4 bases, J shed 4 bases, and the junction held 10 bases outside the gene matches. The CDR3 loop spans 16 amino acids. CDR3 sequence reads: CASSYPWTGEVTEAFF. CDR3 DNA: TGTGCCAGCAGTTATCCGTGGACAGGGGAGGTCACTGAAGCTTTCTTT.

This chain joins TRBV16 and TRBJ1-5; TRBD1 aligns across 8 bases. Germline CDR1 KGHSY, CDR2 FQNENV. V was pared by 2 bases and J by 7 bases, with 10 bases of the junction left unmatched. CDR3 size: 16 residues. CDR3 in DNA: TGTGCCAGCAGCCAAAGCGGGACAGGTATGGGCCAGCCCCAGCATTTT. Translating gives CASSQSGTGMGQPQHF.

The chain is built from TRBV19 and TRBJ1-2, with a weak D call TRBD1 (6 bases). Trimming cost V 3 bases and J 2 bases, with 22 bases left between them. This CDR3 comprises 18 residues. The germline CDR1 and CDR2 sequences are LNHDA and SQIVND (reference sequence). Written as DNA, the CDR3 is TGTGCCAGTAGTATGGGGGCCGACAGGTTCATTAACAACTATGGCTACACCTTC. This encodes CASSMGADRFINNYGYTF.

DNA of the CDR3: TGTGCCAGCAGCCCCAGACTCGCCCGGGAAGATACGCAGTATTTT. It specifies CASSPRLAREDTQYF. The V gene is TRBV7-3, the J gene TRBJ2-3, with a possible D match to TRBD2 (5 bases). V was trimmed by 5 bases and J by 5 bases, leaving 17 bases between them. Germline V gene sequence: CDR1 SGHTA, CDR2 FQGTGA. CDR3 length equals 15 residues.

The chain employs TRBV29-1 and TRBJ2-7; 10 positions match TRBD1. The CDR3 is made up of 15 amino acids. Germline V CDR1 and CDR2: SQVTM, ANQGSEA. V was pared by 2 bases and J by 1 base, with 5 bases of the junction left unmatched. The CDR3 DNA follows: TGCAGCGTTGAACAACGGGGACAGGGGTCCTACGAGCAGTACTTC. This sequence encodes CSVEQRGQGSYEQYF.

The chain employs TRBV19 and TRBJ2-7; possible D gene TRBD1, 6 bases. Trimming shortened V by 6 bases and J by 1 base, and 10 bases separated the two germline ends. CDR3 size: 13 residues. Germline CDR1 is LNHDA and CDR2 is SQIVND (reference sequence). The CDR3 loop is CASRPQGSYEQYF. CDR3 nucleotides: TGTGCCAGTAGGCCACAGGGATCCTACGAGCAGTACTTC. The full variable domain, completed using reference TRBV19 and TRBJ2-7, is DGGITQSPKYLFRKEGQNVTLSCEQNLNHDAMYWYRQDPGQGLRLIYYSQIVNDFQKGDIAEGYSVSREKKESFPLTVTSAQKNPTAFYLCASRPQGSYEQYFGPGTRLTVT.

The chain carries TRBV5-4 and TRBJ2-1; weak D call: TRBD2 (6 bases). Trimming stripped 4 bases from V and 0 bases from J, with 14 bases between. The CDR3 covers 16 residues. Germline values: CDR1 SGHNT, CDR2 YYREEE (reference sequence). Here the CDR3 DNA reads TGTGCCAGCAGCCGTGAAGGGACTGCCTCCTACAATGAGCAGTTCTTC. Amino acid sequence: CASSREGTASYNEQFF. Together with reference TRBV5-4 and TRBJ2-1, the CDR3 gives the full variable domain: ETGVTQSPTHLIKTRGQQVTLRCSSQSGHNTVSWYQQALGQGPQFIFQYYREEENGRGNFPPRFSGLQFPNYSSELNVNALELDDSALYLCASSREGTASYNEQFFGPGTRLTVL.

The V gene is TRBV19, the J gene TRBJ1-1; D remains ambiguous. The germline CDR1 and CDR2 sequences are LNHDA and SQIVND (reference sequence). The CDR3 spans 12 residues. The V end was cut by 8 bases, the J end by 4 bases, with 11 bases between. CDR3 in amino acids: CASWGSGTEAFF. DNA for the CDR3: TGTGCCAGTTGGGGAAGTGGCACTGAAGCTTTCTTT.

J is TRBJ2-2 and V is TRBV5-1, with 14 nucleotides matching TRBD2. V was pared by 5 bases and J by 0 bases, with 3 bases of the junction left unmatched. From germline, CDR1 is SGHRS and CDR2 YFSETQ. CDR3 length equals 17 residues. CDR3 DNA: TGCGCCAGCAGACGACTAGCGGGAGGGACGAACACCGGGGAGCTGTTTTTT. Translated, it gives CASRRLAGGTNTGELFF.

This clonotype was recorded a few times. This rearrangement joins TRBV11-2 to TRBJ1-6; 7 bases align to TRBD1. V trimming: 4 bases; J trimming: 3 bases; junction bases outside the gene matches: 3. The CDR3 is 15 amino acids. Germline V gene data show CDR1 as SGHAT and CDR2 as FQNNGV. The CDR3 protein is CASSSTGFYNSPLHF. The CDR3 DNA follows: TGTGCCAGCAGCTCGACAGGGTTCTATAATTCACCCCTCCACTTT. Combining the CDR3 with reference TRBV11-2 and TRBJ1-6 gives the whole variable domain EAGVAQSPRYKIIEKRQSVAFWCNPISGHATLYWYQQILGQGPKLLIQFQNNGVVDDSQLPKDRFSAERLKGVDSTLKIQPAKLEDSAVYLCASSSTGFYNSPLHFGNGTRLTVT.

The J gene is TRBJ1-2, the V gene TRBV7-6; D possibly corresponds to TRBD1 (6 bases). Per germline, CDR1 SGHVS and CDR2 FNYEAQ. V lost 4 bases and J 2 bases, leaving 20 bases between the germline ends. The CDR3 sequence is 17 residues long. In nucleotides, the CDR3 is TGTGCCAGCAGCTCCCTATTATACAGGGTGGACAACTATGGCTACACCTTC. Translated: CASSSLLYRVDNYGYTF.

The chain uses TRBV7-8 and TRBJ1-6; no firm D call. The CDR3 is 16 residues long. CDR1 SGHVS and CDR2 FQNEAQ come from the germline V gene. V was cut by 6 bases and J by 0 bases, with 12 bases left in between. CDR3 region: CASRPAYSSYNSPLHF. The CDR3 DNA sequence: TGTGCCAGCAGGCCTGCGTATAGCTCCTATAATTCACCCCTCCACTTT.

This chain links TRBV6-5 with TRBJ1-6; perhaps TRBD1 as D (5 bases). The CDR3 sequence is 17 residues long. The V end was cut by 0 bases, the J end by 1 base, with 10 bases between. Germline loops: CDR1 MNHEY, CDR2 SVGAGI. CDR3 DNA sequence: TGTGCCAGCAGTTACTCCGGGAGGGGTTCCTATAATTCACCCCTCCACTTT. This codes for CASSYSGRGSYNSPLHF.

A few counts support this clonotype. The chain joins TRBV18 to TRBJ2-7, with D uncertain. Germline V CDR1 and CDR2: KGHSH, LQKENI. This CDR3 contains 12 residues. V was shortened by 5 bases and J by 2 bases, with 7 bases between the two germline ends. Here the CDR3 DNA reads TGTGCCAGCTCATCGCAAACCTACGAGCAGTACTTC. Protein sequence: CASSSQTYEQYF.

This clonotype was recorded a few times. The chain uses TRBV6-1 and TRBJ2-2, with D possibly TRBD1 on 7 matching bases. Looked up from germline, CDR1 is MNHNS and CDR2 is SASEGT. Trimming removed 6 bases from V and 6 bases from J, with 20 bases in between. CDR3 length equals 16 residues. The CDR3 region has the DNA TGTGCCAGCAGCGGAGGGGGGACAGTTGCGGCCGGGGAGCTGTTTTTT. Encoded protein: CASSGGGTVAAGELFF.

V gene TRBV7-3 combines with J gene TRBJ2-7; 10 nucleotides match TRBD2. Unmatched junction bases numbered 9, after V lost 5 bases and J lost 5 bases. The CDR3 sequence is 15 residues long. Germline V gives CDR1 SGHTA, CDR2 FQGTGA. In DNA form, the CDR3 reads TGTGCCAGCAGCCCCCCTAGCGGGAGCCCCCACGAGCAGTACTTC. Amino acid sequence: CASSPPSGSPHEQYF.